This TCR beta chain was identified in a study of response to subunit inactivated influenza vaccine. Study-wide results and limits: Few new T cells, the authors suggested, are recruited by each seasonal influenza vaccination.

Each CDR3 protein is one row after TCRdb ran MiXCR on the RT-PCR reads. The sample contains 300,000 to 350,000 distinct CDR3 sequences, roughly 22% of which appear only once. The CDR3 totals 16 residues. Germline CDR1 reads SGHRS; CDR2 reads YFSETQ. V lost 4 bases and J lost 5; bases outside the gene matches: 11. This clonotype has a single count. Its antigen is unidentified. The starting material was PBMCs from blood, obtained 21 months after vaccination. The V and J genes are TRBV5-1 and TRBJ2-2; TRBD2 aligns across 7 bases. The origin of this receptor is a man aged 50-75 years who received an inactivated influenza vaccine. CDR3 in amino acids: CASSLLAGVRTGELFF. The CDR3 nucleotides are TGCGCCAGCAGCCTCCTGGCGGGAGTAAGGACCGGGGAGCTGTTTTTT.